The rows below give T cell receptor beta chains drawn from one sample of a study of blood T cell repertoires in COVID-19. Some clones are missing from TCRdb's copy, which holds only in-frame ones; the method was immunoSEQ multiplex PCR. Of about 480,000 clones in the sample, approximately 86% were seen once. Material: PBMCs or T cells enriched from blood (not recorded which). Receptor source: a woman aged 60-75 years who had recovered from COVID-19. Both conserved end residues are part of each CDR3. A D gene is named only where the DNA matches it firmly. Where a row states a size, it is once, few, many or the class of an expanded clone; other rows omit it.

- few TRBJ1-1 TRBV5-1 TGCGCCAGCAGCTTGGAACAGGGTAGGGGTACGACTGAAGCTTTCTTT CASSLEQGRGTTEAFF
- - TRBJ1-4 TRBV11-2 TGTGCCAGCAGCTTAGTAACGGGAGGCGGCCTTAATGAAAAACTGTTTTTT CASSLVTGGGLNEKLFF
- - TRBJ2-1 TRBV18 TGTGCCAGCTCACCGCGACTGGCGGTCCTGATATACAATGAGCAGTTCTTC CASSPRLAVLIYNEQFF
- - TRBJ2-1 TRBV6-5 TGTGCCAGCAGGACGGGACACCTGGGTGAGGATGAGCAGTTCTTC CASRTGHLGEDEQFF
- - TRBJ2-7 TRBV2 TGTGCCAGCAGTGAAGTGCACAGGGTGGACGAGCAGTACTTC CASSEVHRVDEQYF
TRBD1 - TRBJ1-4 TRBV4-1 TGCGCCAGCAGCCTGGGACAGGGAGGATCGTATGGTGAAAAACTGTTTTTT CASSLGQGGSYGEKLFF
- - TRBJ1-2 TRBV18 TGTGCCAGCTCACCGGCAGGTCGTAACTATGGCTACACCTTC CASSPAGRNYGYTF
- - TRBJ1-5 TRBV30 TGTGCCTGGAGTGTACGAGGGGCGGGGAGCAATCAGCCCCAGCATTTT CAWSVRGAGSNQPQHF
TRBD1 - TRBJ2-5 TRBV3-1/TRBV3-2 TGTGCTTCCTCTAGACAGGGGGCCCAAGAGACCCAGTACTTC CASSRQGAQETQYF
- - TRBJ2-6 TRBV3-1/TRBV3-2 TGTGCCAGCACCCAAAGTATCAGGGACACGGCTTATGGGGCCAACGTCCTGACTTTC CASTQSIRDTAYGANVLTF
- - TRBJ1-2 TRBV7-9 TGTGCCAGCAGCCCGTTATATGGCTACACCTTC CASSPLYGYTF
TRBD1 - TRBJ2-1 TRBV5-1 TGCGCCAGCAGCGCGCAGGGACAGGGGGTTTATAGCTCCTACAATGAGCAGTTCTTC CASSAQGQGVYSSYNEQFF
TRBD2 - TRBJ2-1 TRBV10-3 TGTGCCATCAGCGTTCTAATGGTAGTGACTAGCGGGGACAATGAGCAGTTCTTC CAISVLMVVTSGDNEQFF
TRBD1 - TRBJ2-1 TRBV4-2 TGTGCCAGCAGCGGCCGGGACAGGGAGTACAATGAGCAGTTCTTC CASSGRDREYNEQFF
TRBD1 - TRBJ1-5 TRBV6-1 TGTGCCAGCAGTGGCCCTACCTTGACAGGGCGGAATCAGCCCCAGCATTTT CASSGPTLTGRNQPQHF
- - TRBJ1-1 TRBV5-1 TGCGCCAGCAGCTTGGGGGGCGGCACTGAAGCTTTCTTT CASSLGGGTEAFF
- - TRBJ1-5 TRBV6-5 TGTGCCAGCAGTTACTCATTTGGCTCCAATCAGCCCCAGCATTTT CASSYSFGSNQPQHF
- - TRBJ1-4 TRBV18 TGTGCCAGCTCACCGCCGACGGGGTTGCATCGACCCGAAAAACTGTTTTTT CASSPPTGLHRPEKLFF